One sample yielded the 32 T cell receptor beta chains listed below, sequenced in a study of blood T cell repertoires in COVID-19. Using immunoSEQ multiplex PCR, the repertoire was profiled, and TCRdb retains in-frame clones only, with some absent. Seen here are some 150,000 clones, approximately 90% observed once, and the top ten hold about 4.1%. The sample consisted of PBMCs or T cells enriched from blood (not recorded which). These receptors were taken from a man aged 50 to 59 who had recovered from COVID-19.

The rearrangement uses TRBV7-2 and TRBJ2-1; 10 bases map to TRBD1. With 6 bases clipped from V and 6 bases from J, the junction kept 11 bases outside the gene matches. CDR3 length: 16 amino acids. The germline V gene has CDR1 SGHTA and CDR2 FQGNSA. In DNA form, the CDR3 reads TGTGCCAGCAGAAGACTGGGGACAGGGGTCCTCAATGAGCAGTTCTTC. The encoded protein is CASRRLGTGVLNEQFF. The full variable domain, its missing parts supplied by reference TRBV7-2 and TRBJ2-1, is GAGVSQSPSNKVTEKGKDVELRCDPISGHTALYWYRQSLGQGLEFLIYFQGNSAPDKSGLPSDRFSAERTGGSVSTLTIQRTQQEDSAVYLCASRRLGTGVLNEQFFGPGTRLTVL.

In nucleotides, the CDR3 is TGTGCCAGCAGCCAAGGACAGGACTATGGCTACACCTTC. Protein product: CASSQGQDYGYTF. The rearrangement uses TRBV3-1 (or the pseudogene TRBV3-2) and TRBJ1-2; D is possibly TRBD1 (6 bases). V was pared by 1 base and J by 3 bases, with 6 bases between. CDR1 and CDR2 (germline): LGHDT, YNNKEL (reference sequence). The CDR3 is 13 amino acids.

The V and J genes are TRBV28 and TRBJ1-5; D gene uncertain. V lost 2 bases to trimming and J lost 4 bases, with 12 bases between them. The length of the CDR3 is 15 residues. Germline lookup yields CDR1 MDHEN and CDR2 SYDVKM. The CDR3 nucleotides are TGTGCCAGCAGTTTAGGCCCCGCCATAAATCAGCCCCAGCATTTT. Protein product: CASSLGPAINQPQHF.

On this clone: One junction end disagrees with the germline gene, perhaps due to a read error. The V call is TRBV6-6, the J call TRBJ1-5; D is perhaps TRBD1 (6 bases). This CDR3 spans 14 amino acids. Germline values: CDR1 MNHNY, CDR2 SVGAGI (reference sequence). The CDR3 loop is CASSQQGPNQSQHF. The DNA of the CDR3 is TGTGCCAGCAGTCAACAGGGTCCCAATCAGTCCCAGCATTTT.

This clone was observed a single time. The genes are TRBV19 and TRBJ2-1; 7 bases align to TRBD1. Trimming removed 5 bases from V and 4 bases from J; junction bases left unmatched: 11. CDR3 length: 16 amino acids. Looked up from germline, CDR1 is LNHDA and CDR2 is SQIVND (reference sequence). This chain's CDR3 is CASSQAQSTGYNEQFF. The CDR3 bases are TGTGCCAGTAGTCAGGCCCAGTCGACAGGGTACAATGAGCAGTTCTTC.

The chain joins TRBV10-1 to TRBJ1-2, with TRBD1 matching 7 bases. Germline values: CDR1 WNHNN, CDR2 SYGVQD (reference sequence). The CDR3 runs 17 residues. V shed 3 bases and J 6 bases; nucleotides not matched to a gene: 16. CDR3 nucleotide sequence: TGCGCCAGCAGTGACGAGGGGGCAGGGCGGGACCTGCATGGCTACACCTTC. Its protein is CASSDEGAGRDLHGYTF.

The CDR3 bases are TGTGCCAGCAGCCTGCCGGGGGCAGATACGCAGTATTTT. It translates to CASSLPGADTQYF. The rearrangement joins TRBV28 to TRBJ2-3, with D tentatively TRBD2 (6 bases). V gave up 6 bases and J gave up 4 bases, with 11 bases separating them. The V gene's germline CDR1 is MDHEN and CDR2 SYDVKM. The CDR3 spans 13 residues.

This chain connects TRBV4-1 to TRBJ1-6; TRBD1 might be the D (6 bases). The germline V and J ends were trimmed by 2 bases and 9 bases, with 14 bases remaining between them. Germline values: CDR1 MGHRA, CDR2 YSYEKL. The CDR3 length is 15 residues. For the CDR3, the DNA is TGCGCCAGCAGCCAAATTGCAGGGGCGACTTCACCCCTCCACTTT. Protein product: CASSQIAGATSPLHF.

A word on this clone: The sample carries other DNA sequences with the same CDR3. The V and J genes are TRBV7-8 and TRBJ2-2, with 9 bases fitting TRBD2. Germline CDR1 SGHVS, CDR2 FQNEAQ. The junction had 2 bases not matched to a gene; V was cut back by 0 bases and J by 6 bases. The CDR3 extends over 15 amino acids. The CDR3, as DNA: TGTGCCAGCAGCTTAGCTAGCGGGAGAGCCGGGGAGCTGTTTTTT. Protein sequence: CASSLASGRAGELFF.

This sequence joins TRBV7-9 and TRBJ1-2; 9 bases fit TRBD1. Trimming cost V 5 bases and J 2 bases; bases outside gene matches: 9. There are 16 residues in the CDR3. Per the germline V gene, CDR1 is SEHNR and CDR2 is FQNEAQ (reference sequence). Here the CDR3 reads CASSTSGTGYNYGYTF. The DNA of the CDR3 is TGTGCCAGCAGCACATCCGGGACAGGGTACAACTATGGCTACACCTTC. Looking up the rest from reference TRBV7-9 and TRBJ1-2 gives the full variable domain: DTGVSQNPRHKITKRGQNVTFRCDPISEHNRLYWYRQTLGQGPEFLTYFQNEAQLEKSRLLSDRFSAERPKGSFSTLEIQRTEQGDSAMYLCASSTSGTGYNYGYTFGSGTRLTVV.

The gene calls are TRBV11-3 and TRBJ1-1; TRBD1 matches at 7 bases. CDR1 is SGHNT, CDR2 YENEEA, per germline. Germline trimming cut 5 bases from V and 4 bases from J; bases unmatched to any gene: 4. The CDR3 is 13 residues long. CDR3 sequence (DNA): TGTGCCAGCAGCCACCGGACAGGCACTGAAGCTTTCTTT. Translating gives CASSHRTGTEAFF.

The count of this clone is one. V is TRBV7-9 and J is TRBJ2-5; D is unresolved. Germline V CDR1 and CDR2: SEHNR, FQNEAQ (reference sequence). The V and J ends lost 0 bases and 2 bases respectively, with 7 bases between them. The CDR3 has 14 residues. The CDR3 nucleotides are TGTGCCAGCAGCTTAGCCCCTCCTCAAGAGACCCAGTACTTC. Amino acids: CASSLAPPQETQYF. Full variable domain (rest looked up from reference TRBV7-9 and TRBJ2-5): DTGVSQNPRHKITKRGQNVTFRCDPISEHNRLYWYRQTLGQGPEFLTYFQNEAQLEKSRLLSDRFSAERPKGSFSTLEIQRTEQGDSAMYLCASSLAPPQETQYFGPGTRLLVL.

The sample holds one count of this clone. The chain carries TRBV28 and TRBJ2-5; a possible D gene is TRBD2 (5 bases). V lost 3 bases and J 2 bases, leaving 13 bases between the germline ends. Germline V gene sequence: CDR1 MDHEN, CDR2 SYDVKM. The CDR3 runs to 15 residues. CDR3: CASSFSGSGQETQYF. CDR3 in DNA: TGTGCCAGCAGTTTTTCGGGGAGTGGGCAAGAGACCCAGTACTTC.

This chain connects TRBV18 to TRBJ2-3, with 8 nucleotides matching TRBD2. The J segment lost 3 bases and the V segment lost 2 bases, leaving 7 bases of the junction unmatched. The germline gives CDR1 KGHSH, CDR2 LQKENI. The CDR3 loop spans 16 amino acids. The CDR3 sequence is CASSPYRSGGTDTQYF. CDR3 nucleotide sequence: TGTGCCAGCTCACCATATAGAAGCGGGGGTACAGATACGCAGTATTTT.

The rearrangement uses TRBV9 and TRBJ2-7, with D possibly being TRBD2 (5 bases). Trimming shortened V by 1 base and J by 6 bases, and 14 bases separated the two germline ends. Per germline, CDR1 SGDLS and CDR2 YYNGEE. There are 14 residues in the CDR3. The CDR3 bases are TGTGCCAGCAGCGTACTGGGAAAAGGAGGCGAGCAGTACTTC. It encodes CASSVLGKGGEQYF. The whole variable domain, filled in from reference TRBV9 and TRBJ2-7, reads DSGVTQTPKHLITATGQRVTLRCSPRSGDLSVYWYQQSLDQGLQFLIQYYNGEERAKGNILERFSAQQFPDLHSELNLSSLELGDSALYFCASSVLGKGGEQYFGPGTRLTVT.

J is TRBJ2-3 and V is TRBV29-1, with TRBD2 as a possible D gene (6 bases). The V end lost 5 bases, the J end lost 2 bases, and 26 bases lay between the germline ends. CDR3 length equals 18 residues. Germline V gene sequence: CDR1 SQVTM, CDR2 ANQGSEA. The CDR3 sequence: CSVWGDPTSRGYTDTQYF. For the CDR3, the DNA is TGCAGCGTTTGGGGGGACCCGACGTCAAGAGGCTACACAGATACGCAGTATTTT.

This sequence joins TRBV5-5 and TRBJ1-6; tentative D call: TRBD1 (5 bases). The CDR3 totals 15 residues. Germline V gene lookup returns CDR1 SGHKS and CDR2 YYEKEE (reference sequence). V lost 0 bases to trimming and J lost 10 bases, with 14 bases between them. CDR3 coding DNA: TGTGCCAGCAGCTTGGAGTACAGGCTGGGCTCACCCCTCCACTTT. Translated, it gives CASSLEYRLGSPLHF. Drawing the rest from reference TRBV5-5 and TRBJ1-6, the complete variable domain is DAGVTQSPTHLIKTRGQQVTLRCSPISGHKSVSWYQQVLGQGPQFIFQYYEKEERGRGNFPDRFSARQFPNYSSELNVNALLLGDSALYLCASSLEYRLGSPLHFGNGTRLTVT.

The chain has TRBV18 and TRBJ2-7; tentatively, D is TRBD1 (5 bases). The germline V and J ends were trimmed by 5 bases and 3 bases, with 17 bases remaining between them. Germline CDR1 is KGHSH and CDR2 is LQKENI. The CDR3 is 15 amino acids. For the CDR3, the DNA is TGTGCCAGCTCAGCTCGGACAACTTCGGGCTACGAGCAGTACTTC. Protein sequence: CASSARTTSGYEQYF.

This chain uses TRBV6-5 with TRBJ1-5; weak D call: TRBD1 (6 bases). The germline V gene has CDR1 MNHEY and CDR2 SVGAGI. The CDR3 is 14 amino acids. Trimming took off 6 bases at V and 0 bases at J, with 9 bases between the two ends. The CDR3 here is CASSSQGSNQPQHF. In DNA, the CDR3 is TGTGCCAGCAGCTCACAGGGTAGCAATCAGCCCCAGCATTTT.

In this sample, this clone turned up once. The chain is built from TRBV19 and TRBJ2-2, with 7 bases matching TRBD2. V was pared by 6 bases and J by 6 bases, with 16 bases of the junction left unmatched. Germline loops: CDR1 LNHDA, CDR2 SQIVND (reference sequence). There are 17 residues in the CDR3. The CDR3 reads CASSPRALAVKPGELFF. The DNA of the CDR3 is TGTGCCAGTAGCCCTCGGGCGCTAGCGGTGAAACCCGGGGAGCTGTTTTTT.

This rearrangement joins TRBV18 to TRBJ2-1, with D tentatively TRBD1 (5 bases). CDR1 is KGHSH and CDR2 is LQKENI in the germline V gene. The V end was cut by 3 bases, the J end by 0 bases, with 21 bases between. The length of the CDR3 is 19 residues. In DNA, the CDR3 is TGTGCCAGCTCACCTGAAGGGGATAGCATCTTTTACTCCTACAATGAGCAGTTCTTC. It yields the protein CASSPEGDSIFYSYNEQFF.

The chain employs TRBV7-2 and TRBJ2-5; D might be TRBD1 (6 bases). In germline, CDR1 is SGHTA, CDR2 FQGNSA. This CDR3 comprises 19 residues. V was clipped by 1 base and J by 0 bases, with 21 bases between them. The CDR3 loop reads CASSLDLGGGQLYQETQYF. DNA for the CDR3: TGTGCCAGCAGCTTAGACTTGGGTGGAGGACAGCTGTACCAAGAGACCCAGTACTTC.

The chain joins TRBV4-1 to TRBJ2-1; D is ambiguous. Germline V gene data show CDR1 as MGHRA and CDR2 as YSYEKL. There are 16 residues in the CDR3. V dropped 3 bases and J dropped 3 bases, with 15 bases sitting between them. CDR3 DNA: TGCGCCAGCAGCCACATCCTGACCACGGGCTACAATGAGCAGTTCTTC. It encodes CASSHILTTGYNEQFF.

The CDR3 DNA reads TGTGCCAGCAGCTTAGCAGGGCAGGGAGGTTTGGAGACCCAGTACTTC. It codes for CASSLAGQGGLETQYF. The chain employs TRBV7-2 and TRBJ2-5; D is perhaps TRBD2 (6 bases). Trimming shortened V by 0 bases and J by 5 bases, and 16 bases separated the two germline ends. This CDR3 contains 16 residues. Germline-derived CDR1 and CDR2 are SGHTA and FQGNSA. The full variable domain, its missing parts supplied by reference TRBV7-2 and TRBJ2-5, is GAGVSQSPSNKVTEKGKDVELRCDPISGHTALYWYRQSLGQGLEFLIYFQGNSAPDKSGLPSDRFSAERTGGSVSTLTIQRTQQEDSAVYLCASSLAGQGGLETQYFGPGTRLLVL.

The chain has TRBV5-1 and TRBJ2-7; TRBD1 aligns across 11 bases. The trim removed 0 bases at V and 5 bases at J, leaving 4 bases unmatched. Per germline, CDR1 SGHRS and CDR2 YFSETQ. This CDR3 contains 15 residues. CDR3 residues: CASSLADRGLNEQYF. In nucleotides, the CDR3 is TGCGCCAGCAGCTTGGCGGACAGGGGGCTGAACGAGCAGTACTTC.

In DNA, the CDR3 is TGTGCCAGCGTCTTAGGGACAGACTATGGCTACACCTTC. Translated: CASVLGTDYGYTF. The chain links TRBV7-2 to TRBJ1-2; 7 bases are a match to TRBD1. The CDR3 is made up of 13 amino acids. Losses at the gene ends were 8 bases for V and 3 bases for J; bases not matched to a gene: 6. Germline-derived CDR1 and CDR2 are SGHTA and FQGNSA.

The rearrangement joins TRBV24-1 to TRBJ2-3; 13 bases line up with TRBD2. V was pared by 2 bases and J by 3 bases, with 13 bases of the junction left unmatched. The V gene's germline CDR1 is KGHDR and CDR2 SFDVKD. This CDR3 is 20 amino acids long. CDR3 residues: CATSDYFPTSGRAGTDTQYF. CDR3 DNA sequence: TGTGCCACCAGTGATTATTTTCCAACTAGCGGGAGGGCCGGGACAGATACGCAGTATTTT.

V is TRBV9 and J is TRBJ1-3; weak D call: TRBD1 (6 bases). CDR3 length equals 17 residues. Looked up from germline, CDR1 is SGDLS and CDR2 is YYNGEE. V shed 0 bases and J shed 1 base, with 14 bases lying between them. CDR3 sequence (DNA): TGTGCCAGCAGCGTAGGCGGGAGAGGGGGTTCTGGAAACACCATATATTTT. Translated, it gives CASSVGGRGGSGNTIYF.

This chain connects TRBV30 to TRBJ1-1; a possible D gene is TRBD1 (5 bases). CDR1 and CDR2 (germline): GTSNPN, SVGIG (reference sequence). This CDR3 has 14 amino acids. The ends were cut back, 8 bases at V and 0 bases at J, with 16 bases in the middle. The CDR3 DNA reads TGTGCCGCAAACAGGTTTGGGATGAACACTGAAGCTTTCTTT. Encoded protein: CAANRFGMNTEAFF.

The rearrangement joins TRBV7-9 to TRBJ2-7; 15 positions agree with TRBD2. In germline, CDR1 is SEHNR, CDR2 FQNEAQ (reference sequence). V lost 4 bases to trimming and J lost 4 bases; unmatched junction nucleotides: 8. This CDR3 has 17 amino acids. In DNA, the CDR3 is TGTGCCAGCAGCTCGAGTCCGGGACTAGCGGGAGGATACGAGCAGTACTTC. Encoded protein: CASSSSPGLAGGYEQYF.

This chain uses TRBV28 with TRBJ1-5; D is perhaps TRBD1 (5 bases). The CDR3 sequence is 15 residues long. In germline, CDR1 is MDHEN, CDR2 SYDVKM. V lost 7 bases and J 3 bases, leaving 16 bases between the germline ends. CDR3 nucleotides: TGTGCCAGCATCAACCGGGGGGTTTCCAATCAGCCCCAGCATTTT. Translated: CASINRGVSNQPQHF.

DNA for the CDR3: TGTGCCAGCAGTTATAGCAGACGGAAGACTAACTATGGCTACACCTTC. Its protein is CASSYSRRKTNYGYTF. V is TRBV6-5 and J is TRBJ1-2; D unclear. The V end was cut by 3 bases, the J end by 0 bases, with 14 bases between. There are 16 residues in the CDR3. Germline assignment: CDR1 MNHEY and CDR2 SVGAGI.